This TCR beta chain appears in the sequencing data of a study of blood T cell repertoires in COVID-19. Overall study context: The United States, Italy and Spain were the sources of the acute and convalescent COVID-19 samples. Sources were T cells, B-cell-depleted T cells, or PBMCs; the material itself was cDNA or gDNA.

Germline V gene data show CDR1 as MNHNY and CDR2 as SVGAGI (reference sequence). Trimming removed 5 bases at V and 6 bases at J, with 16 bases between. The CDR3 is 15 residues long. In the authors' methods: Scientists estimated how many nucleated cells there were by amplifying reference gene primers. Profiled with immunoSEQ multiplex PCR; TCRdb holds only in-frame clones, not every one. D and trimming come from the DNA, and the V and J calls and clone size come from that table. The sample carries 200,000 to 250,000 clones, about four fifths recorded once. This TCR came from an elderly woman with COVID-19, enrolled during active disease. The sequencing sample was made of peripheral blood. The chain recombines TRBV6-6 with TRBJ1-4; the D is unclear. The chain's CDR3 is CASSINSRPYEKLFF. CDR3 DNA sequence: TGTGCCAGCAGTATCAACAGCAGACCCTATGAAAAACTGTTTTTT.